The clone carrying this T cell receptor beta chain appeared a few times. This sample stems from a study of glioma-infiltrating T cells. On the study more broadly: Before surgery, glioma patients received dexamethasone for at most six days.

Trimming left V 6 bases short and J 2 bases short, with 13 bases between. In germline, CDR1 is MNHNS, CDR2 SASEGT. CDR3 length: 14 residues. TCR alpha and beta CDR3 regions were amplified from RNA using iRepertoire nested multiplex PCR. MiXCR was run by TCRdb on the multiplex PCR reads, yielding one entry per CDR3 protein. The sample includes about 410,000 distinct CDR3 sequences, less than 50% seen only once; the top ten take around 11%. The sequence was collected from a human donor with low-grade glioma or glioblastoma, undergoing nonglioma brain surgery, or in good health (not recorded which). The sequenced material came from glioma tissue, nonneoplastic brain tissue, or PBMCs (not recorded which). The chain employs TRBV6-1 and TRBJ2-5; TRBD2 might be the D (5 bases). CDR3 DNA sequence: TGTGCCAGCAGCCACCGTGGGGAGCAAGAGACCCAGTACTTC. Translating it yields CASSHRGEQETQYF.